These T cell receptor beta chains were read from a single sample in a study of blood T cell repertoires in COVID-19. Libraries were prepared by immunoSEQ multiplex PCR; TCRdb keeps only in-frame clonotypes and omits some of them. The sample shows more than 95,000 clones, roughly four fifths of them seen only once. Sequencing was performed on peripheral blood. The receptor source for this set is an older man with COVID-19, enrolled during active disease. The CDR3 runs from the conserved cysteine through the conserved F or W. The order of the fields is J gene, V gene, D gene, clone size, CDR3 DNA, CDR3 protein. The D gene is left open where the match is weak. Some rows mark clone size as missing; the rest say once, few, many or name a class of expanded clone.

>TRBJ1-1|TRBV15|TRBD1|NA
TGTGCCACCAGCAGGGCGCAGGGGGCGCGGGTCACTGAAGCTTTCTTT
CATSRAQGARVTEAFF
>TRBJ1-5|TRBV28|TRBD1|few
TGTGCCAGCAGTTTTGAAGACCTGGGACAGGGGAATCAGCCCCAGCATTTT
CASSFEDLGQGNQPQHF
>TRBJ1-1|TRBV19|NA|many
TGTGCCAGTAGTATTCGGACAGTCGGCATGAACACTGAAGCTTTCTTT
CASSIRTVGMNTEAFF
>TRBJ2-1|TRBV10-1|TRBD2|NA
TGCGCCAGCAAGGTCTGGGGGACTAGCAGAAACAATGAGCAGTTCTTC
CASKVWGTSRNNEQFF
>TRBJ1-4|TRBV5-5|TRBD1|NA
TGTGCCAGCAGTCCCGGGACAGCCAATGAAAAACTGTTTTTT
CASSPGTANEKLFF
>TRBJ1-2|TRBV27|NA|NA
TGTGCCAGCAGCATCGGGGGGAGTCACTATGGCTACACCTTC
CASSIGGSHYGYTF
>TRBJ1-4|TRBV3-1/TRBV3-2|TRBD1|few
TGTGCCAGCAGCCAGGACAGGGGACAGCTGTTTTTT
CASSQDRGQLFF
>TRBJ2-1|TRBV7-3|NA|NA
TGTGCCAGCAGCCTCAGGCAAAGCTCCTACAATGAGCAGTTCTTC
CASSLRQSSYNEQFF
>TRBJ2-2|TRBV28|TRBD2|NA
TGTGCCAGCCTAGCGGGAGGGCTCGGCACCGGGGAGCTGTTTTTT
CASLAGGLGTGELFF
>TRBJ1-2|TRBV4-3|NA|NA
TGCGCCAGCAGCCAAGATCTTACAGGGAATAACTATGGCTACACCTTC
CASSQDLTGNNYGYTF
>TRBJ2-7|TRBV6-2/TRBV6-3|NA|NA
TGTGCCAGCAGTTACTCCCTACAGGTTTTCTACGAGCAGTACTTC
CASSYSLQVFYEQYF
>TRBJ1-1|TRBV7-8|NA|NA
TGTGCCAGCAGCCAACACCAGACAGGGAACACTGAAGCTTTCTTT
CASSQHQTGNTEAFF
>TRBJ2-7|TRBV28|NA|NA
TGTGCCAGCAGTTCCGGTTTGATGGGAGAATTAGGGAACGAGCAGTACTTC
CASSSGLMGELGNEQYF
>TRBJ1-1|TRBV18|TRBD1|NA
TGTGCCAGCTCATACTACCAGGGGGCTGGAACTGAAGCTTTCTTT
CASSYYQGAGTEAFF
>TRBJ1-1|TRBV5-1|NA|NA
TGCGCCAGCAGGACTGACTGGAACACTGAAGCTTTCTTT
CASRTDWNTEAFF
>TRBJ1-1|TRBV14|NA|NA
TGTGCCAGCAGCCCCCGACAGGCCCACACTGAAGCTTTCTTT
CASSPRQAHTEAFF
>TRBJ1-5|TRBV18|TRBD1|few
TGTGCCAGCTCACCAGGGAGACAGGGACTTCAGCCCCAGCATTTT
CASSPGRQGLQPQHF
>TRBJ1-5|TRBV28|NA|NA
TGTGCCAGCAGAGATCTGGCTTATCAGCCCCAGCATTTT
CASRDLAYQPQHF
>TRBJ2-3|TRBV9|TRBD2|NA
TGTGCCAGCAGCCCTGGGCTAGCGGTAAGCACAGATACGCAGTATTTT
CASSPGLAVSTDTQYF
>TRBJ2-1|TRBV7-9|TRBD2|NA
TGTGCCAGCAGCTTATACGCGGGAGGGCCCAATGAGCAGTTCTTC
CASSLYAGGPNEQFF
>TRBJ2-3|TRBV27|NA|few
TGTGCCAGCAGTTTCTTGAGGGAGATCACAGATACGCAGTATTTT
CASSFLREITDTQYF
>TRBJ2-1|TRBV7-2|TRBD2|NA
TGTGCCAGCAGCTTCGCGGCTAGCGGGAGTTATGAGCAGTTCTTC
CASSFAASGSYEQFF
>TRBJ2-7|TRBV19|TRBD1|NA
TGTGCCAGTAGTTCATCGGGACAGGGATACGAGCAGTACTTC
CASSSSGQGYEQYF
>TRBJ1-5|TRBV2|NA|NA
TGTGCCAGCCTGCCGGACAATAGCAATCAGCCCCAGCATTTT
CASLPDNSNQPQHF
>TRBJ1-2|TRBV27|NA|few
TGTGCCAGCGGGGCTAGCTATGGCTACACCTTC
CASGASYGYTF
>TRBJ2-7|TRBV6-5|NA|NA
TGTGCCAGCAGTTACGCGTCAGGGAGGTATTACGAGCAGTACTTC
CASSYASGRYYEQYF